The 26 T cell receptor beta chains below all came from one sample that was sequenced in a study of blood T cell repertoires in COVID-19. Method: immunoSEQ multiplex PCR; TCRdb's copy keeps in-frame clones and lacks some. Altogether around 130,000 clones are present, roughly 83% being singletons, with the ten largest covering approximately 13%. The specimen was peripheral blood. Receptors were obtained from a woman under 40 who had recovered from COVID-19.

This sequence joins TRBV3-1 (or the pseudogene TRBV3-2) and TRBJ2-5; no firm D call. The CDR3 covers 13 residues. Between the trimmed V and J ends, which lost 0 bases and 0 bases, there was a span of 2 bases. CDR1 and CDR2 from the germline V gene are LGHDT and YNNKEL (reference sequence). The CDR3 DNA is TGTGCCAGCAGCCAAGACAACCAAGAGACCCAGTACTTC. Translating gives CASSQDNQETQYF.

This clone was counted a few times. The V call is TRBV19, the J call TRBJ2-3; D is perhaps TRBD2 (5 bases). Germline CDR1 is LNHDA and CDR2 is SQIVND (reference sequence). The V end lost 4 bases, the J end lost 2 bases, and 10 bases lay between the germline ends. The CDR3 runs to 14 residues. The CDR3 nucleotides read TGTGCCAGTAGTAAAGCTAGCACCACAGATACGCAGTATTTT. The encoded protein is CASSKASTTDTQYF.

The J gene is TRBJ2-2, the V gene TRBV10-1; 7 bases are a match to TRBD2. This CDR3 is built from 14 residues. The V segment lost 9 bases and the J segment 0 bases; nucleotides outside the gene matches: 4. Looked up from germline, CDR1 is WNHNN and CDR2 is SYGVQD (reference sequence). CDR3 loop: CARTSATNTGELFF. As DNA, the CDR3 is TGCGCCAGAACTAGCGCCACGAACACCGGGGAGCTGTTTTTT.

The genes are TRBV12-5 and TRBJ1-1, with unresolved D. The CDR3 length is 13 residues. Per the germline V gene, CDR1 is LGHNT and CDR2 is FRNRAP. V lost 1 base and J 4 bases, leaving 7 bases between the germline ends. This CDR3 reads CASGLEHGTEAFF. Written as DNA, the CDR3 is TGTGCTAGTGGTTTGGAGCACGGCACTGAAGCTTTCTTT. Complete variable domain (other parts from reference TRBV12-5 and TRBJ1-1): DARVTQTPRHKVTEMGQEVTMRCQPILGHNTVFWYRQTMMQGLELLAYFRNRAPLDDSGMPKDRFSAEMPDATLATLKIQPSEPRDSAVYFCASGLEHGTEAFFGQGTRLTVV.

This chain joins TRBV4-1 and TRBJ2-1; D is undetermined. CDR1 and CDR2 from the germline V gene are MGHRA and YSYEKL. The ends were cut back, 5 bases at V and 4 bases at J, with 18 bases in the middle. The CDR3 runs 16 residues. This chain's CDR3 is CASSTSLRSFYNEQFF. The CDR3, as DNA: TGCGCCAGCAGCACTTCCCTACGGTCCTTTTACAATGAGCAGTTCTTC.

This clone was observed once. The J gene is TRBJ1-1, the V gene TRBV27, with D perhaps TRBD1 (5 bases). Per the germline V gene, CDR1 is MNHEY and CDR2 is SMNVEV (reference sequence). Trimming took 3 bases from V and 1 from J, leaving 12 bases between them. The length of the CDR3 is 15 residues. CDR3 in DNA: TGTGCCAGCAGTTTGGGGCCAGGGCCGAACACTGAAGCTTTCTTT. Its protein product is CASSLGPGPNTEAFF.

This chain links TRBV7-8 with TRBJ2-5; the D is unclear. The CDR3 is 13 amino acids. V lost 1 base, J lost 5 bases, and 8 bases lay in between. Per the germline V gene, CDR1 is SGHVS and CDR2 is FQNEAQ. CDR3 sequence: CASSLEIYETQYF. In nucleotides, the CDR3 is TGTGCCAGCAGCTTAGAAATCTATGAGACCCAGTACTTC.

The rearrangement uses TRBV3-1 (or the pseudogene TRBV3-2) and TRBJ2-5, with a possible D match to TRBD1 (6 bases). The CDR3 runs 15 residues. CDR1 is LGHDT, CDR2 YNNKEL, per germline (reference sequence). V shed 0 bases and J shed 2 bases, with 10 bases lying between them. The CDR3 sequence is CASSQEWGLQETQYF. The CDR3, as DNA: TGTGCCAGCAGCCAAGAGTGGGGGCTTCAAGAGACCCAGTACTTC.

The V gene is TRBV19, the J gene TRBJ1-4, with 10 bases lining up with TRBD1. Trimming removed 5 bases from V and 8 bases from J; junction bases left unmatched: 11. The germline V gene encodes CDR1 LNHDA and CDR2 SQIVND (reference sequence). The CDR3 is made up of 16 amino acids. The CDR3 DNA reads TGTGCCAGTAGTCCTCCCGGGACAGGGGTCTCGGAAAAACTGTTTTTT. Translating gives CASSPPGTGVSEKLFF. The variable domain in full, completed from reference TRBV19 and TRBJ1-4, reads DGGITQSPKYLFRKEGQNVTLSCEQNLNHDAMYWYRQDPGQGLRLIYYSQIVNDFQKGDIAEGYSVSREKKESFPLTVTSAQKNPTAFYLCASSPPGTGVSEKLFFGSGTQLSVL.

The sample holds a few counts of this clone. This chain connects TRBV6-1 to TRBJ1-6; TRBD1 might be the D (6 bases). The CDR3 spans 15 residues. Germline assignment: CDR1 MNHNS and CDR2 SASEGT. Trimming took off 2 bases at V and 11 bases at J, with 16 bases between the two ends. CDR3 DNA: TGTGCCAGCAGTGAACCGCGGGGGGCGGTTACACCCCTCCACTTT. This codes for CASSEPRGAVTPLHF.

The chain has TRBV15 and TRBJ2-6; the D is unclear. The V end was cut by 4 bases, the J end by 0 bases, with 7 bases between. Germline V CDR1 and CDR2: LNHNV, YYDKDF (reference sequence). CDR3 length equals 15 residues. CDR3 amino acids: CATSTAGSGANVLTF. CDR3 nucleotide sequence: TGTGCCACCAGCACCGCAGGCTCTGGGGCCAACGTCCTGACTTTC.

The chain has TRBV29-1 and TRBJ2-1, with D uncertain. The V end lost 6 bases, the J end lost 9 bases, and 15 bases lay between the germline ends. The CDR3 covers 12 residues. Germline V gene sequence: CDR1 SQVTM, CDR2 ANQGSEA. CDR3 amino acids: CSVGSNRGEQFF. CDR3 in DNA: TGCAGCGTCGGATCCAATCGCGGTGAGCAGTTCTTC.

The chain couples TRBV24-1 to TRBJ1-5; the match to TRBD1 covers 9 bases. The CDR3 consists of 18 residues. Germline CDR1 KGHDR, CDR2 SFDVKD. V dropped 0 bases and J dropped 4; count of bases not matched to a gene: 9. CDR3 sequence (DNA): TGTGCCACCAGTGATTTGATCTGTGTTGGGACAGGGAATCAGCCCCAGCATTTT. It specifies CATSDLICVGTGNQPQHF.

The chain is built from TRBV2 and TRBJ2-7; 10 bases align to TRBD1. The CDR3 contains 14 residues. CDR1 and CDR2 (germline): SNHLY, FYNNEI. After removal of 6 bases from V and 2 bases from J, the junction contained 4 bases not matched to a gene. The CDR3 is CASRRGQGAYEQYF. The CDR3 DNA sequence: TGTGCCAGCAGACGCGGACAGGGGGCCTACGAGCAGTACTTC.

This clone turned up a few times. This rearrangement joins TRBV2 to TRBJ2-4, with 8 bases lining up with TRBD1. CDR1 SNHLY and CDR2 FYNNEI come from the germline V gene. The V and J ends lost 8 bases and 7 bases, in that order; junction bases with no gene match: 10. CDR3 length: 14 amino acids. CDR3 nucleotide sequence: TGTGCCAGCCGTGGTCCAGGGGGCTTGAACATTCAGTACTTC. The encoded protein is CASRGPGGLNIQYF.

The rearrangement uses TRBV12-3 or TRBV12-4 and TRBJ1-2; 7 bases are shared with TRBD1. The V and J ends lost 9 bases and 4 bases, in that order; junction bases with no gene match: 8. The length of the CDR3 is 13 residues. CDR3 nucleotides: TGTGCCAGTAGCCTCACAGGGGTCTATGGCTACACCTTC. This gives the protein CASSLTGVYGYTF.

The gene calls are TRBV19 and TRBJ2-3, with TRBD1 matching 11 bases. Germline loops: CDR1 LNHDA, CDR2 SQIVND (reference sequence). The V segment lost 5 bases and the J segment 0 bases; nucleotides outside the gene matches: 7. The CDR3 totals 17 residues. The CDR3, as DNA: TGTGCCAGTAGTGAGGACAGGGGGCGCCTAAGCACAGATACGCAGTATTTT. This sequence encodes CASSEDRGRLSTDTQYF.

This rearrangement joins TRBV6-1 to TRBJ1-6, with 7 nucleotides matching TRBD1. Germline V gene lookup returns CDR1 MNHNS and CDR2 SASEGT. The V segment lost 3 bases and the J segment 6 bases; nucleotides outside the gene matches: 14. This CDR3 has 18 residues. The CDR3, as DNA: TGTGCCAGCAGTGACCAAACCGGGGCAGGGGGAATTAATTCACCCCTCCACTTT. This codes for CASSDQTGAGGINSPLHF.

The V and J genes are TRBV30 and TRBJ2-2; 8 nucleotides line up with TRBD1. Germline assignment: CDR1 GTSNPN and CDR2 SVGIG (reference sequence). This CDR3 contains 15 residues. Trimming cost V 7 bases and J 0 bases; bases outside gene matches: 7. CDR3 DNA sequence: TGTGCCTCCACACCGGGACAGGCGAACACCGGGGAGCTGTTTTTT. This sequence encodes CASTPGQANTGELFF. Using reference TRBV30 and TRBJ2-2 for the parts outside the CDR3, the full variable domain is SQTIHQWPATLVQPVGSPLSLECTVEGTSNPNLYWYRQAAGRGLQLLFYSVGIGQISSEVPQNLSASRPQDRQFILSSKKLLLSDSGFYLCASTPGQANTGELFFGEGSRLTVL.

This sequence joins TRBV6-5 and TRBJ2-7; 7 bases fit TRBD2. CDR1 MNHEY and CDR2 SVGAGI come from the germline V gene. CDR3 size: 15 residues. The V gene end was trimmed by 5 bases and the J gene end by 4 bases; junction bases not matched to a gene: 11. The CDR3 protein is CASSRGPSGAYEQYF. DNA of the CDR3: TGTGCCAGCAGTCGTGGGCCGAGCGGGGCTTACGAGCAGTACTTC.

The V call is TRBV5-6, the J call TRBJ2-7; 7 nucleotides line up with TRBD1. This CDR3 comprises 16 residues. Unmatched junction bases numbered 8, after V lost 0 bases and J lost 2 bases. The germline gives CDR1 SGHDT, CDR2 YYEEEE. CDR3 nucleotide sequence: TGTGCCAGCAGCTTGGAGGGTTGGACAGGACCCTACGAGCAGTACTTC. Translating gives CASSLEGWTGPYEQYF.

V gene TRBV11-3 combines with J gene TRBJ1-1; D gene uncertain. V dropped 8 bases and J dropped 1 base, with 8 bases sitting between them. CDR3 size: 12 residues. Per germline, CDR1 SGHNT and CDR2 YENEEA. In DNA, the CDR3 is TGTGCCAGCCTTCCGGGGAACACTGAAGCTTTCTTT. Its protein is CASLPGNTEAFF.

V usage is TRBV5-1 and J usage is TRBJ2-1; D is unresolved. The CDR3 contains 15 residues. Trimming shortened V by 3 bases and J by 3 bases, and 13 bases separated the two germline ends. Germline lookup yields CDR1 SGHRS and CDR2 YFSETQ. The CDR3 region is CASSSSTLGYNEQFF. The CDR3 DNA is TGCGCCAGCAGCTCTTCGACCCTAGGCTACAATGAGCAGTTCTTC.

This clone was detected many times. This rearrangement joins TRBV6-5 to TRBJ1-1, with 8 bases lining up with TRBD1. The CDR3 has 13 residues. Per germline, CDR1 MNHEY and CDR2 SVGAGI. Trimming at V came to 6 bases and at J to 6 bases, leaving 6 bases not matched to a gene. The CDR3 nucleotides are TGTGCCAGCAGCTTACAGGGGGACGCTGAAGCTTTCTTT. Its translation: CASSLQGDAEAFF.

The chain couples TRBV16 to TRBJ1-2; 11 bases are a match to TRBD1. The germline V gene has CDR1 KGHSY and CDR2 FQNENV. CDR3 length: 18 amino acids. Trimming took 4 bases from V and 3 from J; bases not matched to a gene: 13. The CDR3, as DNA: TGTGCCAGCAGCCCAAAAAGCCCCGGGACAGGGGGTCACTATGGCTACACCTTC. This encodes CASSPKSPGTGGHYGYTF.

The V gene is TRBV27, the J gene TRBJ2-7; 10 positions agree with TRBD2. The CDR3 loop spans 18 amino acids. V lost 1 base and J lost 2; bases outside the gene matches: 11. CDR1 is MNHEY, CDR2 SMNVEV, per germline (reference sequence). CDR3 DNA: TGTGCCAGCAGTTTATTCGGGGGGCCTAGCGGGAGCACCTACGAGCAGTACTTC. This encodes CASSLFGGPSGSTYEQYF.